This T cell receptor beta chain came from a study of blood T cell repertoires in COVID-19. The trim removed 0 bases at V and 5 bases at J, leaving 5 bases unmatched. Germline CDR1 is GTSNPN and CDR2 is SVGIG (reference sequence). The CDR3 runs to 14 residues. This clone was seen a few times. Sequencing was performed with immunoSEQ multiplex PCR; in TCRdb, only in-frame clones are kept and a portion is missing. Of about 480,000 clones listed, less than 90% are singletons. Enrollees, about 18 to 95 years old, lived in 24 US areas. The receptor comes from a woman aged 55-69 years who had recovered from COVID-19. The gene calls are TRBV30 and TRBJ2-7, with 9 bases matching TRBD1. Input material: PBMCs or T cells enriched from blood (not recorded which). The CDR3 DNA is TGTGCCTGGAGTGTGGGACAGGGAAAGAACGAGCAGTACTTC. It codes for CAWSVGQGKNEQYF.